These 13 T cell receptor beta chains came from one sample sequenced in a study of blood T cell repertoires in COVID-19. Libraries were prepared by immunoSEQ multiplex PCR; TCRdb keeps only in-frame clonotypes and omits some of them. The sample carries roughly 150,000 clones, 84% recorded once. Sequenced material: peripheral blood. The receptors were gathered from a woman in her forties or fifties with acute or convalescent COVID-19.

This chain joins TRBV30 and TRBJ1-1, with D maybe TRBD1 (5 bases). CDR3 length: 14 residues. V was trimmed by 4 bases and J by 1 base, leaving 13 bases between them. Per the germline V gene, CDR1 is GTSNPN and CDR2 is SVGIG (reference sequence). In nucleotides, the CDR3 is TGTGCCTGGACCCTTACAGGTTGGAACACTGAAGCTTTCTTT. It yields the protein CAWTLTGWNTEAFF.

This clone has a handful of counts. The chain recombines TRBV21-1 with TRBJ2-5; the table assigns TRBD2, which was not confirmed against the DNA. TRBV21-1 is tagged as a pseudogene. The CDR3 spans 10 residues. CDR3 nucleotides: TGTGCCAGCAGAGAGCGGGGGGGCCACTTC. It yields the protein CASRERGGHF.

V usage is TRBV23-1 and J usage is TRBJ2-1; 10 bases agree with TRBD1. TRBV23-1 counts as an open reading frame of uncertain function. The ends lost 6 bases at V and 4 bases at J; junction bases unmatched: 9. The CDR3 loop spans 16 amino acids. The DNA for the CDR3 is TGCGCCAGCAGCGGAACCGGGACAGGGGAATACAATGAGCAGTTCTTC. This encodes CASSGTGTGEYNEQFF.

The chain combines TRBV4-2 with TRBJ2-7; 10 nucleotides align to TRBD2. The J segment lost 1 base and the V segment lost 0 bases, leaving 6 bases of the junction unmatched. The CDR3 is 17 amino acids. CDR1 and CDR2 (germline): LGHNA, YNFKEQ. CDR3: CASSQDPVAGGSYEQYF. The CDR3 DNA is TGTGCCAGCAGCCAAGATCCAGTAGCGGGGGGTTCCTACGAGCAGTACTTC.

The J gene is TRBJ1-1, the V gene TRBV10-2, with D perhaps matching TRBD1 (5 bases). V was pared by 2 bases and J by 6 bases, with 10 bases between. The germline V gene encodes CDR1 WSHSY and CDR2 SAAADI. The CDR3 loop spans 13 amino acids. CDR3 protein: CASSEGTMAEAFF. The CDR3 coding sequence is TGCGCCAGCAGTGAGGGGACTATGGCTGAAGCTTTCTTT.

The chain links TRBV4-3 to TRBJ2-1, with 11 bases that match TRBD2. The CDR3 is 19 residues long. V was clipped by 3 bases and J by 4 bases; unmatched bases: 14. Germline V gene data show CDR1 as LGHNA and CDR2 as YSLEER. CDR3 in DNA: TGCGCCAGCAGCCAGGAATCCAGAGGCGGACTAGCGGGTTACAATGAGCAGTTCTTC. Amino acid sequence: CASSQESRGGLAGYNEQFF.

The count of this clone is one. CDR3 in DNA: TGTGCCAGCAGTAGCGGGGGGAGCTATGGCTACACCTTC. This sequence encodes CASSSGGSYGYTF. The V call is TRBV7-2, the J call TRBJ1-2, with D possibly being TRBD1 (5 bases). The germline gives CDR1 SGHTA, CDR2 FQGNSA. The CDR3 totals 13 residues. The V gene lost 6 bases and the J gene lost 4 bases, with 12 bases spanning the gap.

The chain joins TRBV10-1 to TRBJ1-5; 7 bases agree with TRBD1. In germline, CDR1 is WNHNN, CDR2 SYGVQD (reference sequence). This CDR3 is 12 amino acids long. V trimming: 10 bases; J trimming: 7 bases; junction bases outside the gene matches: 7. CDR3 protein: CANKYRGQPQHF. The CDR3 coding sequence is TGCGCCAACAAATACAGGGGCCAGCCCCAGCATTTT.

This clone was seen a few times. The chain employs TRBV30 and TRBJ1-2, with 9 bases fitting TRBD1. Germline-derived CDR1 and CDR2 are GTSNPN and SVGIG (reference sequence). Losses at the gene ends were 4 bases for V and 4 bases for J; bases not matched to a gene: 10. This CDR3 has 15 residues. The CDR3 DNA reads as TGTGCCTGGATGGATTACAGGGGGCTGATCTATGGCTACACCTTC. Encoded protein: CAWMDYRGLIYGYTF. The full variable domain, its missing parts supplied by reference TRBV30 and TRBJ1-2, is SQTIHQWPATLVQPVGSPLSLECTVEGTSNPNLYWYRQAAGRGLQLLFYSVGIGQISSEVPQNLSASRPQDRQFILSSKKLLLSDSGFYLCAWMDYRGLIYGYTFGSGTRLTVV.

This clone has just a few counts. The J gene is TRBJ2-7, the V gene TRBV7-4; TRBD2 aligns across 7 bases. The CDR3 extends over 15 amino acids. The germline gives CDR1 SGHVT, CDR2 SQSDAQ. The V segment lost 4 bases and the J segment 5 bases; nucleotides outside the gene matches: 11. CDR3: CASSWGGARDHEQYF. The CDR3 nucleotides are TGTGCCAGCAGCTGGGGAGGGGCAAGGGACCACGAGCAGTACTTC.

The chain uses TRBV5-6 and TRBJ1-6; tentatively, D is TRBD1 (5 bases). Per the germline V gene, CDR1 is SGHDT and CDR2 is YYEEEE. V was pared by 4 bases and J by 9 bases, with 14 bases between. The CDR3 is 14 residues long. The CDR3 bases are TGTGCCAGCAGCGCGGCGGGGCCGGGTTCACCCCTCCACTTT. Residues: CASSAAGPGSPLHF.

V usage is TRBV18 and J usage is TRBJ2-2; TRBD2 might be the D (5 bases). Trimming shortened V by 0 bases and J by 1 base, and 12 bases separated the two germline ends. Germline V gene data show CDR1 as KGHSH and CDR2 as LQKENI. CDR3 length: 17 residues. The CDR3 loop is CASSPPNSGMNTGELFF. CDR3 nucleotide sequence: TGTGCCAGCTCACCACCAAATTCGGGGATGAACACCGGGGAGCTGTTTTTT.

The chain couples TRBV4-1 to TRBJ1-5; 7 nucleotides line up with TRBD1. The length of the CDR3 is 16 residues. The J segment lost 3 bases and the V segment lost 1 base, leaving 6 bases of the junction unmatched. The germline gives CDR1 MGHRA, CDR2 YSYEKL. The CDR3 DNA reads TGCGCCAGCAGCCAAGGCCAAGGGACAGTCAATCAGCCCCAGCATTTT. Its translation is CASSQGQGTVNQPQHF.